This entry lists 17 T cell receptor beta chains sequenced from one sample in a study of identical twins (dated by TCRdb to 2016 to 2017). Library creation used 5' RACE. The sample was run on an Illumina HiSeq 2000. The public reads were run again by TCRdb, first through fastp at Q25 and then through MiXCR, and only productive beta chains were kept. Each CDR3 protein appears once, grouped with its most common genes and DNA. The sample table shows 350,000 to 450,000 distinct CDR3 sequences, and approximately 18% are seen once. The ten biggest clones cover 9.5% to 15% of the sample. Sequencing was carried out using naive T cells sorted from blood. What the cell subset or site label conveys for this sample: cells isolated with a human naive T-cell isolation kit. These receptors all come from a man in his fifties in good health.

Only a few counts were recorded for this clonotype. This chain connects TRBV20-1 to TRBJ2-5, with TRBD1 matching over 9 bases. Germline assignment: CDR1 DFQATT and CDR2 SNEGSKA (reference sequence). After removal of 0 bases from V and 5 bases from J, the junction contained 1 base not matched to a gene. The CDR3 spans 13 residues. The CDR3 DNA reads as TGCAGTGCTAGAGAAGGGACAGGGGAGACCCAGTACTTC. Residues: CSAREGTGETQYF.

A few counts support this clonotype. This chain joins TRBV29-1 and TRBJ1-5, with 7 bases fitting TRBD1. Germline V gene lookup returns CDR1 SQVTM and CDR2 ANQGSEA. Germline trimming cut 7 bases from V and 4 bases from J; bases unmatched to any gene: 7. CDR3 length: 13 amino acids. The CDR3 bases are TGCAGCGCTGGGACAGACTTTAATCAGCCCCAGCATTTT. Translating it yields CSAGTDFNQPQHF.

This clonotype occurred many times. J is TRBJ2-7 and V is TRBV25-1; D remains unclear. Germline lookup yields CDR1 MGHDK and CDR2 SYGVNS. The V end was cut by 7 bases, the J end by 3 bases, with 16 bases between. The CDR3 extends over 14 amino acids. Written as DNA, the CDR3 is TGTGCCAGCATTGCATCCGGCCGAAACTACGAGCAGTACTTC. This codes for CASIASGRNYEQYF.

V is TRBV3-1 and J is TRBJ2-5; D remains ambiguous. V gave up 3 bases and J gave up 5 bases, with 4 bases separating them. The germline V gene has CDR1 LGHDT and CDR2 YNNKEL (reference sequence). The CDR3 is 11 residues long. The CDR3 nucleotides read TGTGCCAGCAGCCACAGCGAGACCCAGTACTTC. Amino acid sequence: CASSHSETQYF.

This clonotype was seen a handful of times. This chain uses TRBV20-1 with TRBJ2-3, with a possible D match to TRBD2 (5 bases). Germline CDR1 DFQATT, CDR2 SNEGSKA (reference sequence). The CDR3 loop spans 16 amino acids. Trimming removed 2 bases at V and 4 bases at J, with 19 bases between. The CDR3 region has the DNA TGCAGTGCTAGAAAGACTATTTTGGGTGACCCAGATACGCAGTATTTT. It specifies CSARKTILGDPDTQYF.

About this clonotype: A much more abundant neighbour one base away suggests this may be a read error. The gene calls are TRBV7-9 and TRBJ1-1; a possible D gene is TRBD1 (5 bases). Between the trimmed V and J ends, which lost 5 bases and 1 base, there was a span of 11 bases. The CDR3 totals 14 residues. Germline V lookup: CDR1 SEHNR, CDR2 FQNEAQ (reference sequence). CDR3 nucleotides: TGTGCCAGCAGCCGGATTGGGGGGAACACTGAAGCTTTCTTT. It encodes CASSRIGGNTEAFF.

There are many counts of this clonotype. The chain links TRBV4-3 to TRBJ2-1; TRBD2 agrees at 11 bases. The CDR3 is 16 amino acids. Looked up from germline, CDR1 is LGHNA and CDR2 is YSLEER. Trimming at V came to 0 bases and at J to 15 bases, leaving 13 bases not matched to a gene. The CDR3 DNA reads as TGCGCCAGCAGCCAAGATCCAGGACTAGCGGGCACACATAGGTTCTTC. Translation gives CASSQDPGLAGTHRFF.

The J gene is TRBJ1-1, the V gene TRBV25-1; D ambiguous. This CDR3 has 15 residues. CDR1 MGHDK and CDR2 SYGVNS come from the germline V gene. Trimming pared 4 bases from V and 4 bases from J, leaving 16 bases between. The CDR3 DNA follows: TGTGCCAGCAGTGCCCGAATGGGATTGGGCACTGAAGCTTTCTTT. It translates to CASSARMGLGTEAFF. Complete variable domain (other parts from reference TRBV25-1 and TRBJ1-1): EADIYQTPRYLVIGTGKKITLECSQTMGHDKMYWYQQDPGMELHLIHYSYGVNSTEKGDLSSESTVSRIRTEHFPLTLESARPSHTSQYLCASSARMGLGTEAFFGQGTRLTVV.

This clonotype is a singleton in its sample. V usage is TRBV28 and J usage is TRBJ1-2, with 9 nucleotides matching TRBD1. Trimming took 8 bases from V and 5 from J; bases not matched to a gene: 3. Germline V gene data show CDR1 as MDHEN and CDR2 as SYDVKM. The CDR3 extends over 12 amino acids. The CDR3 bases are TGTGCCAGCCGGGACAGGGAGTATGGCTACACCTTC. Translation gives CASRDREYGYTF.

The chain employs TRBV5-1 and TRBJ2-1, with D possibly TRBD1 on 6 matching bases. Germline V gene data show CDR1 as SGHRS and CDR2 as YFSETQ. There are 13 residues in the CDR3. Trimming shortened V by 0 bases and J by 9 bases, and 10 bases separated the two germline ends. Here the CDR3 reads CASSLDRVSEQFF. DNA of the CDR3: TGCGCCAGCAGCTTGGACAGGGTATCTGAGCAGTTCTTC.

This clonotype was picked up many times. This chain joins TRBV5-6 and TRBJ1-1; 8 bases are shared with TRBD1. Trimming cost V 0 bases and J 1 base; bases outside gene matches: 2. CDR1 and CDR2 (germline): SGHDT, YYEEEE. The CDR3 is 15 amino acids. The CDR3 coding sequence is TGTGCCAGCAGCTTGGTGGACAGGGCGAACACTGAAGCTTTCTTT. This gives the protein CASSLVDRANTEAFF.

There are a few counts of this clonotype. The genes are TRBV5-1 and TRBJ1-4, with TRBD1 as a possible D gene (6 bases). The CDR3 contains 16 residues. Germline CDR1 and CDR2: SGHRS and YFSETQ. Trimming cost V 0 bases and J 4 bases, with 13 bases left between them. The CDR3 DNA reads TGCGCCAGCAGCTTGGGAAGGGACACGAATAATGAAAAACTGTTTTTT. This encodes CASSLGRDTNNEKLFF.

This clonotype was seen many times. The CDR3 here is CASSLEGGTQYF. The CDR3 nucleotides are TGTGCCAGCAGCTTAGAAGGAGGGACACAGTACTTC. The J gene is TRBJ2-5, the V gene TRBV7-6, with D possibly being TRBD1 or TRBD2 (6 bases each). Germline CDR1 is SGHVS and CDR2 is FNYEAQ. V lost 1 base, J lost 11 bases, and 11 bases lay in between. The CDR3 spans 12 residues.

As for this clonotype: Germline is not matched at one junction end, which may reflect a read error. The CDR3 sequence: CPSSLSPRNEKLFF. DNA for the CDR3: TGTCCCAGCAGTTTGAGTCCGCGTAATGAAAAACTGTTTTTT. This rearrangement joins TRBV27 to TRBJ1-4, with no clear D. Germline lookup yields CDR1 MNHEY and CDR2 SMNVEV (reference sequence). The CDR3 sequence is 14 residues long.

The J gene is TRBJ2-3, the V gene TRBV10-3; tentatively, D is TRBD1 (5 bases). CDR1 ENHRY and CDR2 SYGVKD come from the germline V gene. The CDR3 runs to 15 residues. V was trimmed by 2 bases and J by 5 bases, leaving 14 bases between them. CDR3 amino acids: CAISEVMGRRDTQYF. The CDR3 DNA reads TGTGCCATCAGTGAGGTTATGGGGCGCAGAGATACGCAGTATTTT.

This clonotype was counted between two and nine times. The chain uses TRBV9 and TRBJ2-5; D is undetermined. The CDR3 is 14 amino acids. The V and J ends lost 4 bases and 5 bases respectively, with 15 bases between them. In germline, CDR1 is SGDLS, CDR2 YYNGEE. The chain's CDR3 is CASSQSLGVETQYF. CDR3 nucleotide sequence: TGTGCCAGCAGCCAATCTCTGGGTGTGGAGACCCAGTACTTC.

The genes are TRBV7-8 and TRBJ1-1; D gene uncertain. The V and J ends lost 5 bases and 4 bases respectively, with 14 bases between them. This CDR3 is 14 amino acids long. CDR1 and CDR2 (germline): SGHVS, FQNEAQ. The CDR3 bases are TGTGCCAGCAGCCTAGGGATCGAGCCCACTGAAGCTTTCTTT. It codes for CASSLGIEPTEAFF.